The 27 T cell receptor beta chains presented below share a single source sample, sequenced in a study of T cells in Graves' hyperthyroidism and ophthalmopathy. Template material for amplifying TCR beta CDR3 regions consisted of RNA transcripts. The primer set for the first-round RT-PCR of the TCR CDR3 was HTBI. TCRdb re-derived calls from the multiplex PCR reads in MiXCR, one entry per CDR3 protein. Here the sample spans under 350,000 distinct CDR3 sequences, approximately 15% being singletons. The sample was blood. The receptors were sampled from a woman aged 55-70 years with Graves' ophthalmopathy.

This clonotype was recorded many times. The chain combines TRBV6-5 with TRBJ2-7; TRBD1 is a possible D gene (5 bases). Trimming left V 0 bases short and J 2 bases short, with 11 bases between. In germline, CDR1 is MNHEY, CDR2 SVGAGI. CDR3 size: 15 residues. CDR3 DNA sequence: TGTGCCAGCAGTTACTCTGCAGGGCGCGCCTACGAGCAGTACTTC. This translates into CASSYSAGRAYEQYF.

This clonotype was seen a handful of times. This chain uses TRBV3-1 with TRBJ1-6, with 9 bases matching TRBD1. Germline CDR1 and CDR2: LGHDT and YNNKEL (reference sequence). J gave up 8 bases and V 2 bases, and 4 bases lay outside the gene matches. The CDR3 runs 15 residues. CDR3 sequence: CASSQRDREHSPLHF. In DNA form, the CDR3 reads TGTGCCAGCAGCCAAAGGGACAGGGAGCATTCACCCCTCCACTTT. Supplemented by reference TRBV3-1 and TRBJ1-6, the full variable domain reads DTAVSQTPKYLVTQMGNDKSIKCEQNLGHDTMYWYKQDSKKFLKIMFSYNNKELIINETVPNRFSPKSPDKAHLNLHINSLELGDSAVYFCASSQRDREHSPLHFGNGTRLTVT.

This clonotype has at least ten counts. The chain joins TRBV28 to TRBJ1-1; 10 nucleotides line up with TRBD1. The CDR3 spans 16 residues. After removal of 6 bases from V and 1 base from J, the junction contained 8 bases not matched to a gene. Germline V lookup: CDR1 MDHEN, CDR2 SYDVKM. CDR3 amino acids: CASRGTTGGGNTEAFF. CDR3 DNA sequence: TGTGCCAGCAGGGGGACGACAGGGGGCGGGAACACTGAAGCTTTCTTT.

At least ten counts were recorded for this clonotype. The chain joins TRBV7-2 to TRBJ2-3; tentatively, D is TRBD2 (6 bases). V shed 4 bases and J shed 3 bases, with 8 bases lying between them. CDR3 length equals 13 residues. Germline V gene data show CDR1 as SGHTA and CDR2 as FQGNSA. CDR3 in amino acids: CASSWGRTDTQYF. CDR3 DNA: TGTGCCAGCAGCTGGGGGAGGACAGATACGCAGTATTTT.

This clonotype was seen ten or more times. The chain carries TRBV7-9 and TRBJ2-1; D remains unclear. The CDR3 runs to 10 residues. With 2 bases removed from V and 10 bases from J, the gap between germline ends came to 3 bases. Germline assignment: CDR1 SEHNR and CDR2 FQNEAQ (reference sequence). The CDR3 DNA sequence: TGTGCCAGCAGCTTAAGGGAGCAGTTCTTC. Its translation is CASSLREQFF.

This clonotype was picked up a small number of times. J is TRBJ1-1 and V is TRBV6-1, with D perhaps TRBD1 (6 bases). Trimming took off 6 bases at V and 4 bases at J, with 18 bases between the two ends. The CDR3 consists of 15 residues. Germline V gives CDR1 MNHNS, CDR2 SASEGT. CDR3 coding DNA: TGTGCCAGCAGGTTACGGCGGGGGGCAGGCACTGAAGCTTTCTTT. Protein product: CASRLRRGAGTEAFF.

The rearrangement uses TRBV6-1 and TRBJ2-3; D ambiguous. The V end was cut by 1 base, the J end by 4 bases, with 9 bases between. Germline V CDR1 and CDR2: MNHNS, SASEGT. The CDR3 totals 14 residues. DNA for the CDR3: TGTGCCAGCAGTGAAGGGCTGAGGTCAGATACGCAGTATTTT. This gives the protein CASSEGLRSDTQYF.

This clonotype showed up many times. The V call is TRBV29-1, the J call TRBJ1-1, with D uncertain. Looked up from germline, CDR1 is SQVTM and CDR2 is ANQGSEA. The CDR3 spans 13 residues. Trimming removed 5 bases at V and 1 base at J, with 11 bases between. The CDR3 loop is CSVSRVENTEAFF. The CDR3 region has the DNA TGCAGCGTTTCTAGGGTTGAGAACACTGAAGCTTTCTTT.

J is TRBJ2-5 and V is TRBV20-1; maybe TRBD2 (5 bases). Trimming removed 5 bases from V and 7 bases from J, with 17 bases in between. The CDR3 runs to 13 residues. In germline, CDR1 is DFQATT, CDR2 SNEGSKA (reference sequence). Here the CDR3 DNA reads TGCAGTGCTTATTGGACGGGAACTGGGACCCAGTACTTC. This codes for CSAYWTGTGTQYF.

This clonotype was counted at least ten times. CDR3 sequence (DNA): TGCGCCAGCAGCTTGGACAGGAGGAACACTGAAGCTTTCTTT. Protein: CASSLDRRNTEAFF. The chain is built from TRBV5-1 and TRBJ1-1; possibly TRBD1 for D (5 bases). The CDR3 sequence is 14 residues long. V lost 0 bases, J lost 1 base, and 7 bases lay in between. Germline CDR1 reads SGHRS; CDR2 reads YFSETQ.

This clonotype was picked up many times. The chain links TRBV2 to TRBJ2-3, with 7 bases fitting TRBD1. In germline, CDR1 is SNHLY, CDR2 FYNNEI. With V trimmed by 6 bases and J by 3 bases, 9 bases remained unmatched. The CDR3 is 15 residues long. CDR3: CASSLQGMETDTQYF. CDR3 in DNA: TGTGCCAGCAGCTTACAGGGGATGGAGACAGATACGCAGTATTTT. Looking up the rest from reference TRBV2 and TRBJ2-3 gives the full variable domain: EPEVTQTPSHQVTQMGQEVILRCVPISNHLYFYWYRQILGQKVEFLVSFYNNEISEKSEIFDDQFSVERPDGSNFTLKIRSTKLEDSAMYFCASSLQGMETDTQYFGPGTRLTVL.

The CDR3: CASSFDRTSGRYLAHTDTQYF. CDR3 sequence (DNA): TGTGCCAGCAGCTTCGACCGGACTAGCGGCAGATACCTTGCACACACAGATACGCAGTATTTT. The chain combines TRBV7-2 with TRBJ2-3, with TRBD2 matching over 10 bases. After removal of 3 bases from V and 2 bases from J, the junction contained 20 bases not matched to a gene. The CDR3 length is 21 residues. Germline CDR1 is SGHTA and CDR2 is FQGNSA.

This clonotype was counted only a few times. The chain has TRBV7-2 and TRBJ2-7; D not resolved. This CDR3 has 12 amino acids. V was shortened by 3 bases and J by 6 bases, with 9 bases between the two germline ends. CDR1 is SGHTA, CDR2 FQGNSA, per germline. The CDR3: CASSFPWAEQYF. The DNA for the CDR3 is TGTGCCAGCAGCTTCCCCTGGGCCGAGCAGTACTTC.

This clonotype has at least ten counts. CDR3: CASSFGSGRQTLQETQYF. The CDR3 DNA follows: TGTGCCAGCAGTTTTGGGTCCGGGCGTCAGACGCTTCAAGAGACCCAGTACTTC. This rearrangement joins TRBV12-3 or TRBV12-4 to TRBJ2-5; D is ambiguous. V lost 3 bases, J lost 2 bases, and 22 bases lay in between. CDR3 length: 18 residues.

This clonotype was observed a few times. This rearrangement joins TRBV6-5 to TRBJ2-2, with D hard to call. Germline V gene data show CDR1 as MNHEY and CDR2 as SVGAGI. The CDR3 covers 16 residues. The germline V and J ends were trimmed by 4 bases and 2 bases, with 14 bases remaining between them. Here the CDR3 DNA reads TGTGCCAGCAGTTCTATCAGGATACCCAACACCGGGGAGCTGTTTTTT. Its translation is CASSSIRIPNTGELFF.

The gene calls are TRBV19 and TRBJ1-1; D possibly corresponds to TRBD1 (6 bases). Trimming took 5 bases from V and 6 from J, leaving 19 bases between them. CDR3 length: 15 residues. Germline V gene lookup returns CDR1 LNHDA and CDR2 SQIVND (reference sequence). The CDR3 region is CASSGPGHRGSEAFF. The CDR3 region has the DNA TGTGCCAGTAGTGGGCCGGGACACAGAGGGTCTGAAGCTTTCTTT.

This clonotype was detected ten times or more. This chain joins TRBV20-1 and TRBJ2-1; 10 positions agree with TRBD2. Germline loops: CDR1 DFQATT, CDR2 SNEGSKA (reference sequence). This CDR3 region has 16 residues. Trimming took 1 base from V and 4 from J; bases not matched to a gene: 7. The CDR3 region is CSARVGTSAAYNEQFF. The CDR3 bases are TGCAGTGCTAGAGTCGGGACTAGCGCCGCATACAATGAGCAGTTCTTC.

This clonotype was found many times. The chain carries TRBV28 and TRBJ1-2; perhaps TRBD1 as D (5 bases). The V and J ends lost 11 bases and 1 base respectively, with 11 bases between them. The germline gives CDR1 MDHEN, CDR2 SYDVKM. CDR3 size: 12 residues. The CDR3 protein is CAGAGFNYGYTF. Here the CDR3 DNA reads TGTGCCGGGGCAGGGTTTAACTATGGCTACACCTTC.

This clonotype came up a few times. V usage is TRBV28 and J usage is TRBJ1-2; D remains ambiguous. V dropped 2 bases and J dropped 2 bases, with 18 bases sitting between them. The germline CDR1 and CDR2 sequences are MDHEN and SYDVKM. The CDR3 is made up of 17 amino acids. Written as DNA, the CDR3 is TGTGCCAGCAGTTTAATATTTGGGTCAGGCGAGAACTATGGCTACACCTTC. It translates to CASSLIFGSGENYGYTF.

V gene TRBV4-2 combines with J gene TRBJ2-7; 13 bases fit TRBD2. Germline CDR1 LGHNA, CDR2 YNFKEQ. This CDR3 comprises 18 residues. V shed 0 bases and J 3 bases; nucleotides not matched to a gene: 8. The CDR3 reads CASSQDRIRLAGGYEQYF. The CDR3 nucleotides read TGTGCCAGCAGCCAAGATCGCATACGACTAGCGGGAGGCTACGAGCAGTACTTC.

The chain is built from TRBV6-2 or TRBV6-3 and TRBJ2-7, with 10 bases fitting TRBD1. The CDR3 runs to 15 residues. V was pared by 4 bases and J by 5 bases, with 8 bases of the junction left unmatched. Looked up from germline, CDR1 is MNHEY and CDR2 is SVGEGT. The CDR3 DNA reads TGTGCCAGCAGTTCCCCGGGACAGGGGCTCGACGAGCAGTACTTC. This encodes CASSSPGQGLDEQYF.

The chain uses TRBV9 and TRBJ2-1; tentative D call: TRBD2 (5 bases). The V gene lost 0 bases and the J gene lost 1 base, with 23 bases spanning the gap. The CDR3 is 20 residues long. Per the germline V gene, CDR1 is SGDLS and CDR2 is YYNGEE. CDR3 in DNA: TGTGCCAGCAGCGTAGATTTGGAGGACGGCTCCCAACCTTCCTACAATGAGCAGTTCTTC. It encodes CASSVDLEDGSQPSYNEQFF.

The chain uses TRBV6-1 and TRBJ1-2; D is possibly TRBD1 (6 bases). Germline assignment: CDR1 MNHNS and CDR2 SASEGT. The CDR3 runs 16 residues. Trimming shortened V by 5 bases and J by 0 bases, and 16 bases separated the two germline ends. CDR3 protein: CASSPDSLVANYGYTF. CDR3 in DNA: TGTGCCAGCAGTCCGGACAGCCTCGTAGCTAACTATGGCTACACCTTC.

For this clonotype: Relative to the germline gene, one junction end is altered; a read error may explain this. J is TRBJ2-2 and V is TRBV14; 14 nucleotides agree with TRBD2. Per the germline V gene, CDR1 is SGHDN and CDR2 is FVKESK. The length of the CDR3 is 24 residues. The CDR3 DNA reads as TGTGCCAGCAGCCAAGACTTGCGACGGGGGCGGAGGACTAGCGGGAGGACGAACGCCGGGGAGCTGTTTTTT. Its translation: CASSQDLRRGRRTSGRTNAGELFF. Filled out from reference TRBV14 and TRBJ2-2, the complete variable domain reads EAGVTQFPSHSVIEKGQTVTLRCDPISGHDNLYWYRRVMGKEIKFLLHFVKESKQDESGMPNNRFLAERTGGTYSTLKVQPAELEDSGVYFCASSQDLRRGRRTSGRTNAGELFFGEGSRLTVL.

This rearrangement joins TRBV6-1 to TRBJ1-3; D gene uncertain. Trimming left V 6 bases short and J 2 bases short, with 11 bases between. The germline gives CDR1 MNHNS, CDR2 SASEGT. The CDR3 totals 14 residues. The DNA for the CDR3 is TGTGCCAGCAGCCCGCAGTTGGCTGGAAACACCATATATTTT. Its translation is CASSPQLAGNTIYF.

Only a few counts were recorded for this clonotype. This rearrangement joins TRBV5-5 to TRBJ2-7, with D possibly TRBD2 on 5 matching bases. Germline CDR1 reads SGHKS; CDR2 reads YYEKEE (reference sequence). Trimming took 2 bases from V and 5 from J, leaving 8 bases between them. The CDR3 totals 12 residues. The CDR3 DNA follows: TGTGCCAGCAGCTTTTGGGGAGACGAGCAGTACTTC. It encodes CASSFWGDEQYF.

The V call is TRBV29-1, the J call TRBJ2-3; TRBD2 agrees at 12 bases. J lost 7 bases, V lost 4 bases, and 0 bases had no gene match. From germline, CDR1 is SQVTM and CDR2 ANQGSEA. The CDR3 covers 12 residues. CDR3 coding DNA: TGCAGCGTTGGGACTAGCGGGAATACGCAGTATTTT. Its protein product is CSVGTSGNTQYF.